This T cell receptor beta chain was profiled in a study of shared clonotypes between healthy human individuals. Looked up from germline, CDR1 is KGHSH and CDR2 is LQKENI. V dropped 3 bases and J dropped 3 bases, with 9 bases sitting between them. The CDR3 consists of 13 residues. The assay was immunoSEQ multiplex PCR, and TCRdb's table has in-frame clones only and misses some. The sample carries about 520,000 clones, more than 95% recorded once. The chain uses TRBV18 and TRBJ2-7; D perhaps matches TRBD2 (5 bases). The sample was naive CD4+ T cells sorted from blood. Noted subset: CD45RA+ positively selected. This clonotype was sampled from a woman under 40 in good health. This CDR3 is CASSPRLSYEQYF. The CDR3 DNA is TGTGCCAGCTCACCGAGACTAAGCTACGAGCAGTACTTC.